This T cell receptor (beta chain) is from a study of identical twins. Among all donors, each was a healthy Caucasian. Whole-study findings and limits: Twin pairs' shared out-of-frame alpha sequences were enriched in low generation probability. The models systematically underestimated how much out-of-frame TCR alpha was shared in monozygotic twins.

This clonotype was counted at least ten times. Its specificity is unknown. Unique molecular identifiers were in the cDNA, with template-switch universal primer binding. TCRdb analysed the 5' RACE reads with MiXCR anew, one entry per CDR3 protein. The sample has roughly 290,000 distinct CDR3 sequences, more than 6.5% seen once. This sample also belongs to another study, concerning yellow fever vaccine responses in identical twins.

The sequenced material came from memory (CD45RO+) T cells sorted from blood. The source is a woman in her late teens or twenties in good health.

The CDR3 nucleotides read TGTGCCAGCAGCTTCAACGGGCAGGGAGGCTATGGCTACACCTTC. Translating gives CASSFNGQGGYGYTF. The chain has TRBV4-2 and TRBJ1-2; D might be TRBD1 (5 bases). The germline gives CDR1 LGHNA, CDR2 YNFKEQ. V was trimmed by 5 bases and J by 4 bases, leaving 17 bases between them. The CDR3 loop spans 15 amino acids.